This T cell receptor beta chain came from a study of T cell responses to AZD1222 COVID-19 vaccine. The germline V gene has CDR1 MGHDK and CDR2 SYGVNS. CDR3 size: 14 residues. V lost 0 bases, J lost 3 bases, and 6 bases lay in between. This table comes from immunoSEQ multiplex PCR, and its TCRdb copy is limited to in-frame clones, with some not included. The sample lists 86,000 or so clones, about nine tenths occurring once. The sequence derives from an adult in good health. Sequencing was performed on peripheral blood, taken on day 0 of AZD1222 vaccination. V and J are TRBV25-1 and TRBJ1-5; D ambiguous. DNA for the CDR3: TGTGCCAGCAGTGAATATGGGCACAATCAGCCCCAGCATTTT. Translation: CASSEYGHNQPQHF.